This T cell receptor (beta chain) came from a study of blood T cells in healthy people across ages. Primers used in a second PCR of roughly 7 to 11 cycles were a sample-barcoded 5' primer and a J-beta primer mix. TCRdb itself ran the 5' RACE reads through MiXCR, one entry per CDR3 protein. The sample yields approximately 780,000 distinct CDR3 sequences, roughly 25% seen once. This clonotype appeared a few times. Germline CDR1 DFQATT, CDR2 SNEGSKA (reference sequence). The CDR3 runs 14 residues. Trimming removed 3 bases from V and 6 bases from J, with 14 bases in between. This same sample was also part of a study on T cells of mothers and their children. This second study says: Material was donated by three healthy Caucasian mothers and their six children.

Sequencing was carried out using blood. The origin of this receptor is a boy aged 5-17 years in good health. This sequence joins TRBV20-1 and TRBJ1-4; D is perhaps TRBD1 (5 bases). CDR3 DNA: TGCAGTGCTAGGGAGAGAGGGGTTTATGAAAAACTGTTTTTT. It is translated as CSARERGVYEKLFF.